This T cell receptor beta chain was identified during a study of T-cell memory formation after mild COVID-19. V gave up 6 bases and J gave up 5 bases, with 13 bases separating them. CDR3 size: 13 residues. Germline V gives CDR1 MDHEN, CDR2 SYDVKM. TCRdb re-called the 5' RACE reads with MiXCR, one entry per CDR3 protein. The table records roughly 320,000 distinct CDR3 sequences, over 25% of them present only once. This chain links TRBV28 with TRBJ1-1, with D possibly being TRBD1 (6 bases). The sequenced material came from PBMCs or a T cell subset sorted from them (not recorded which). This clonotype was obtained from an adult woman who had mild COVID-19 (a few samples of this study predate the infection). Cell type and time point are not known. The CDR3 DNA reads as TGTGCCAGCAGACCAGGGGTGGGAACTGAAGCTTTCTTT. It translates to CASRPGVGTEAFF.